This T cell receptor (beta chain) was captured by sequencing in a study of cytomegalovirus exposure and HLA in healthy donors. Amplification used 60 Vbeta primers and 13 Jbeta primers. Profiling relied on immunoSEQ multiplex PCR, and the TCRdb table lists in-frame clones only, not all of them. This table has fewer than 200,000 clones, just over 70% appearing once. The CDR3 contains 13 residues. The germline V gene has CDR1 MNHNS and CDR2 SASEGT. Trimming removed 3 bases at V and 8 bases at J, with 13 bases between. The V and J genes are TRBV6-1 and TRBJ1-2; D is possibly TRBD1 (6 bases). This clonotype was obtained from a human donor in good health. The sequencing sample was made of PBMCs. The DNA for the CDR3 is TGTGCCAGCAGTGAGGGGGCGTCTTGGGGCTACACCTTC. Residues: CASSEGASWGYTF.